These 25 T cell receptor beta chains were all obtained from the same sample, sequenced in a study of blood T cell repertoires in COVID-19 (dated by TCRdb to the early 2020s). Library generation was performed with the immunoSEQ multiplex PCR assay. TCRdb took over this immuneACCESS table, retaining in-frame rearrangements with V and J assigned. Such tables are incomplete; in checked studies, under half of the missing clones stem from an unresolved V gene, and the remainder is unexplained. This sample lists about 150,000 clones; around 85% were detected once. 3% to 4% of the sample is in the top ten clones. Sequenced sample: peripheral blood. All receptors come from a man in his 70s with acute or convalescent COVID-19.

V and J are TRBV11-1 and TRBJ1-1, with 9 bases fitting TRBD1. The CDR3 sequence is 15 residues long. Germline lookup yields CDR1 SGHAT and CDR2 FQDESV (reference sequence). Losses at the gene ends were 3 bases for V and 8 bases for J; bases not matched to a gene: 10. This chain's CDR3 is CASSLGTRDRVEAFF. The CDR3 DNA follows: TGTGCCAGCAGCTTGGGAACTCGGGACAGGGTGGAAGCTTTCTTT.

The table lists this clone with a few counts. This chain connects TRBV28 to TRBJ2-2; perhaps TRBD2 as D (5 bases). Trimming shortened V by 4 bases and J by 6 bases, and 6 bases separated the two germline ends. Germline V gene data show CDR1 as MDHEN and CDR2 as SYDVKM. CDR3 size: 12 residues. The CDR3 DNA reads TGTGCCAGCAGTTCTAGCTCCGGGGAGCTGTTTTTT. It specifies CASSSSSGELFF.

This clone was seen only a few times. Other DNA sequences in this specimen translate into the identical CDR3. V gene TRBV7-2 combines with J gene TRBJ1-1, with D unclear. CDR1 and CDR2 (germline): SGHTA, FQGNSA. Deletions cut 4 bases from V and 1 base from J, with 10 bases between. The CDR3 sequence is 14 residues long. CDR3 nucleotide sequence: TGTGCCAGCAGCTCTGCACGAGGGAACACTGAAGCTTTCTTT. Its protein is CASSSARGNTEAFF.

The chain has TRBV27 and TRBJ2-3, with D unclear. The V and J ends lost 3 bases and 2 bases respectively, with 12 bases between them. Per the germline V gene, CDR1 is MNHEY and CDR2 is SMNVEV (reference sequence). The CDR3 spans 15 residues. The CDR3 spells CASSFSFRITDTQYF. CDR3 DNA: TGTGCCAGCAGTTTCTCTTTCAGGATCACAGATACGCAGTATTTT.

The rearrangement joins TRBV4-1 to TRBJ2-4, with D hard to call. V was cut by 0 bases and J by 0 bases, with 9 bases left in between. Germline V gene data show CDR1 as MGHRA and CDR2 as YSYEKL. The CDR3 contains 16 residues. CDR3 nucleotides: TGCGCCAGCAGCCAAGAGTCGGTGATAGCCAAAAACATTCAGTACTTC. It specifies CASSQESVIAKNIQYF.

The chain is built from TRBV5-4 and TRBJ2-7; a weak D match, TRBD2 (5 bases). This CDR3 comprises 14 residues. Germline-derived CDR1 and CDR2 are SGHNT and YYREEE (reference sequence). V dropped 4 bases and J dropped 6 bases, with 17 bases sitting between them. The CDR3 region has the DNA TGTGCCAGCAGCCCTAGGGAGCAGTTCAGCGAGCAGTACTTC. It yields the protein CASSPREQFSEQYF.

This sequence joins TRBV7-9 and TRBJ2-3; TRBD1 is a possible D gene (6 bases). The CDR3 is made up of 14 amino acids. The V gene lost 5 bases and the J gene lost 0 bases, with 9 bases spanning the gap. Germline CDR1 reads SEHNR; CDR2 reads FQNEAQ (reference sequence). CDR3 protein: CASSTGTSTDTQYF. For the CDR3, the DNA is TGTGCCAGCAGCACCGGGACAAGCACAGATACGCAGTATTTT.

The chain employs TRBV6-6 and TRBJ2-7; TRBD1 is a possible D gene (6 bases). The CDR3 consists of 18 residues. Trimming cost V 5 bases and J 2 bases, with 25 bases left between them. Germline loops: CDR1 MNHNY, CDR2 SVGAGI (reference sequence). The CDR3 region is CASSLLKTGRLLTYEQYF. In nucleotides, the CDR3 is TGTGCCAGCAGTCTCCTAAAGACAGGCCGCCTATTAACCTACGAGCAGTACTTC.

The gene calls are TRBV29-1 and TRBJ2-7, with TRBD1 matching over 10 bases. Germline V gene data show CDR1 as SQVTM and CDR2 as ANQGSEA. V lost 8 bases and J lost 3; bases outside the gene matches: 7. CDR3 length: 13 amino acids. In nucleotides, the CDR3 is TGCAGCTACGGGACAGGGGTTGGCTACGAGCAGTACTTC. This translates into CSYGTGVGYEQYF.

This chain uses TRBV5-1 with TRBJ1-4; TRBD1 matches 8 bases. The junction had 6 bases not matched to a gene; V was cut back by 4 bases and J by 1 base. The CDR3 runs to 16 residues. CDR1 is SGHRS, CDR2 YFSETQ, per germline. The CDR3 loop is CASSLSGTGTNEKLFF. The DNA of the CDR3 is TGCGCCAGCAGCCTGTCCGGGACAGGAACTAATGAAAAACTGTTTTTT.

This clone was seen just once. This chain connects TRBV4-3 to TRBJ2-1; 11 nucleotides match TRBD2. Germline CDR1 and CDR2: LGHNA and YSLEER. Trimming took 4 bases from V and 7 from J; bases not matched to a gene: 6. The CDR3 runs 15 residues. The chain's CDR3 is CASSLAGGPRNEQFF. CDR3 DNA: TGCGCCAGCAGCCTAGCGGGAGGGCCAAGGAATGAGCAGTTCTTC.

The CDR3 DNA is TGTGCCAGTAGTATTACCCAGGGCCAAGAGACCCAGTACTTC. The encoded protein is CASSITQGQETQYF. The chain recombines TRBV19 with TRBJ2-5; D might be TRBD1 (5 bases). V gave up 3 bases and J gave up 1 base, with 9 bases separating them. The CDR3 has 14 residues. Germline assignment: CDR1 LNHDA and CDR2 SQIVND (reference sequence).

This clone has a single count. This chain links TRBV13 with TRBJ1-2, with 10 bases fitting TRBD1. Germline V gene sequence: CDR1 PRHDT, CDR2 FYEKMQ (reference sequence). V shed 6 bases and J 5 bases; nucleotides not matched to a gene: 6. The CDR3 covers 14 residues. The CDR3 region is CASRTGGAGYGYTF. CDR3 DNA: TGTGCCAGCAGGACAGGGGGCGCAGGGTATGGCTACACCTTC.

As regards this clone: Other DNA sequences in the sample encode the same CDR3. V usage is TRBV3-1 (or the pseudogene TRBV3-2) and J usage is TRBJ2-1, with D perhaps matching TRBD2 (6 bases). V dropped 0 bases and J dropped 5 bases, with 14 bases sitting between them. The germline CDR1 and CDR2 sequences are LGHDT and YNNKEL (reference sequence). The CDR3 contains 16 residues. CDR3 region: CASSQDLLARHNEQFF. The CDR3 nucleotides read TGTGCCAGCAGCCAAGATTTACTAGCACGTCACAATGAGCAGTTCTTC.

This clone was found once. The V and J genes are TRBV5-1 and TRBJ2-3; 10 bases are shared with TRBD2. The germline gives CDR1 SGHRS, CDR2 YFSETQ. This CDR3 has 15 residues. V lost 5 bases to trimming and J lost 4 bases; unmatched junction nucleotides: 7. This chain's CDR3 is CASRLAGSTADTQYF. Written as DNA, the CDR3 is TGCGCCAGCAGACTAGCGGGGTCAACCGCAGATACGCAGTATTTT. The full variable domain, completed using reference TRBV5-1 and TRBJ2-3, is KAGVTQTPRYLIKTRGQQVTLSCSPISGHRSVSWYQQTPGQGLQFLFEYFSETQRNKGNFPGRFSGRQFSNSRSEMNVSTLELGDSALYLCASRLAGSTADTQYFGPGTRLTVL.

For the CDR3, the DNA is TGCGCCAGCAGCTTGGTTTCCGGGGGTAATGAAAAACTGTTTTTT. Protein sequence: CASSLVSGGNEKLFF. This sequence joins TRBV5-1 and TRBJ1-4, with D possibly matching TRBD1 (5 bases). Germline assignment: CDR1 SGHRS and CDR2 YFSETQ. The CDR3 spans 15 residues. V lost 0 bases and J lost 4, with 10 bases in between. Based on the CDR3 plus reference TRBV5-1 and TRBJ1-4, the full variable domain is KAGVTQTPRYLIKTRGQQVTLSCSPISGHRSVSWYQQTPGQGLQFLFEYFSETQRNKGNFPGRFSGRQFSNSRSEMNVSTLELGDSALYLCASSLVSGGNEKLFFGSGTQLSVL.

CDR3 region: CATSRTQVRSYEQYF. CDR3 coding DNA: TGTGCCACCAGCAGAACACAGGTCCGCTCCTACGAGCAGTACTTC. The rearrangement joins TRBV15 to TRBJ2-7, with D possibly being TRBD1 (5 bases). The CDR3 is 15 amino acids. Germline assignment: CDR1 LNHNV and CDR2 YYDKDF (reference sequence). V lost 2 bases to trimming and J lost 0 bases, with 11 bases between them.

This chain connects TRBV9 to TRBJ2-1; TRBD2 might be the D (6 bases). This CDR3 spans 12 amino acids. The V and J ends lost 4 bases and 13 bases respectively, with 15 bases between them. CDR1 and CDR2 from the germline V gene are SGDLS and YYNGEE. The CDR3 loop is CASSTQLGGQFF. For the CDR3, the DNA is TGTGCCAGCAGCACCCAACTGGGGGGTCAGTTCTTC.

This chain's CDR3 is CASSLTGLADNEQFF. The CDR3 bases are TGTGCCAGCAGCTTAACAGGACTAGCGGACAATGAGCAGTTCTTC. The V and J genes are TRBV7-2 and TRBJ2-1; 10 bases line up with TRBD2. There are 15 residues in the CDR3. Germline lookup yields CDR1 SGHTA and CDR2 FQGNSA. V lost 2 bases to trimming and J lost 5 bases; unmatched junction nucleotides: 3.

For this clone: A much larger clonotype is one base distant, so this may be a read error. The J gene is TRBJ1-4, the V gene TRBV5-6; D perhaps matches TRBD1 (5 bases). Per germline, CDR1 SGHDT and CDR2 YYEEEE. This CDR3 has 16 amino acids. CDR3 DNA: TGTGCCGGCAGCTTGGACCTAGGGGTATCGAATGAAAAACTGTTTTTT. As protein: CAGSLDLGVSNEKLFF.

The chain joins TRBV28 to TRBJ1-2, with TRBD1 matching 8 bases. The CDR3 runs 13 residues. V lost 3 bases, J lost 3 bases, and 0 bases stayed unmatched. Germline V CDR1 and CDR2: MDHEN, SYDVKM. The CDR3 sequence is CASSLDRDYGYTF. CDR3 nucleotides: TGTGCCAGCAGTTTGGACAGGGACTATGGCTACACCTTC.

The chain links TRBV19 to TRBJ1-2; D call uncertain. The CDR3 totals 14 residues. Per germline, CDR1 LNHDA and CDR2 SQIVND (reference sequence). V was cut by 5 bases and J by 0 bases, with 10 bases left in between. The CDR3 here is CASSFRHPNYGYTF. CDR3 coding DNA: TGTGCCAGTAGTTTCCGACACCCTAACTATGGCTACACCTTC.

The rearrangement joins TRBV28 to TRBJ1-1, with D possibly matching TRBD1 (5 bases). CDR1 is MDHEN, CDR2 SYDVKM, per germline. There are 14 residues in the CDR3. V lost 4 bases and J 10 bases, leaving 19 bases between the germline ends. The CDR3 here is CASSSFTPGLGAFF. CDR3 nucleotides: TGTGCCAGCAGTTCCTTTACGCCGGGACTCGGAGCTTTCTTT.

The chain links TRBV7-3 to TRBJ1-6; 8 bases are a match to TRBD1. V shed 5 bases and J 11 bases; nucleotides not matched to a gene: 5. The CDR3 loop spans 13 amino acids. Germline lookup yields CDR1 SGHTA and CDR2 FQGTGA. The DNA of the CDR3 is TGTGCCAGCAGCCCCACACAGGGGGCACCCCTCCACTTT. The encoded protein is CASSPTQGAPLHF.

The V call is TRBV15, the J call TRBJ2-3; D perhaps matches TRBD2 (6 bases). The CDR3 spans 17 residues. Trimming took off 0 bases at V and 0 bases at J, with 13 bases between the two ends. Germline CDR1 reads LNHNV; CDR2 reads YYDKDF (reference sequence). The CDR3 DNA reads TGTGCCACCAGCAGAGAAACCCTAGCGCTAAGCACAGATACGCAGTATTTT. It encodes CATSRETLALSTDTQYF.